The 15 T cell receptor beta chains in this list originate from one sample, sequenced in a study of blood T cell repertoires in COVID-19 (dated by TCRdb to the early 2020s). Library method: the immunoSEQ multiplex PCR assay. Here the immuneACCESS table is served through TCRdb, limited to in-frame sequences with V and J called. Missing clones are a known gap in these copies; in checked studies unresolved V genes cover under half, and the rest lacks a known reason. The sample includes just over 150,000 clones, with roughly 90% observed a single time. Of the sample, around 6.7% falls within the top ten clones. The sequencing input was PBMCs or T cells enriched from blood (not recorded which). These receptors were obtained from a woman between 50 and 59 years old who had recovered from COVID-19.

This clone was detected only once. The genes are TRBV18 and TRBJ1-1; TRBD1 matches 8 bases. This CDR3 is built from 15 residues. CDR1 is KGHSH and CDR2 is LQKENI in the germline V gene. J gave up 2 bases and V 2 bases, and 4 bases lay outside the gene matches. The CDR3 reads CASSPGQGANTEAFF. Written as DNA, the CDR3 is TGTGCCAGCTCACCAGGTCAGGGGGCTAACACTGAAGCTTTCTTT.

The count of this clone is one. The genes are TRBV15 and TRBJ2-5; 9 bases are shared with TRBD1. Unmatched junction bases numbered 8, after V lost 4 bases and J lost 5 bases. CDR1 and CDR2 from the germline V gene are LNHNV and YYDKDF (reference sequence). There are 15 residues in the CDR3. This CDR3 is CATSKPGQGGETQYF. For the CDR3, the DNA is TGTGCCACCAGCAAGCCGGGACAGGGTGGGGAGACCCAGTACTTC.

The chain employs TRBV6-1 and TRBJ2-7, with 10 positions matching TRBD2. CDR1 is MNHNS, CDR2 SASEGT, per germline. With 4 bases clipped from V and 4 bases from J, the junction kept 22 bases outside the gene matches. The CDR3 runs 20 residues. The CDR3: CASSGTLGVAGGSPNYEQYF. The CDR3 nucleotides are TGTGCCAGCAGTGGAACCTTAGGGGTAGCGGGGGGATCTCCCAATTACGAGCAGTACTTC.

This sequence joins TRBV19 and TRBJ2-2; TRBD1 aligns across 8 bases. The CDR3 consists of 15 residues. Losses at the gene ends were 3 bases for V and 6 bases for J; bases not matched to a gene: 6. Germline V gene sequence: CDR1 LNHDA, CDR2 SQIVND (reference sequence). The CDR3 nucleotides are TGTGCCAGTAGTATTCAGGGGGCGGGTTCCGGGGAGCTGTTTTTT. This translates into CASSIQGAGSGELFF.

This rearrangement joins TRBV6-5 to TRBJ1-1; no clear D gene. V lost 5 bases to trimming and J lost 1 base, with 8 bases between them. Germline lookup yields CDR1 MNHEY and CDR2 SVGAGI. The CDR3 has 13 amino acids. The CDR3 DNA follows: TGTGCCAGCAGTACAGCGGGGAACACTGAAGCTTTCTTT. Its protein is CASSTAGNTEAFF.

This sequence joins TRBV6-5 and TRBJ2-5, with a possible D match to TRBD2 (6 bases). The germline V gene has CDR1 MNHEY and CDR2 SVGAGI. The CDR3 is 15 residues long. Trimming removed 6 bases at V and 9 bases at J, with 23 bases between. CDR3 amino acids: CASSSPGLLRRAQYF. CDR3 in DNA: TGTGCCAGCAGCTCTCCAGGACTACTCCGAAGGGCCCAGTACTTC.

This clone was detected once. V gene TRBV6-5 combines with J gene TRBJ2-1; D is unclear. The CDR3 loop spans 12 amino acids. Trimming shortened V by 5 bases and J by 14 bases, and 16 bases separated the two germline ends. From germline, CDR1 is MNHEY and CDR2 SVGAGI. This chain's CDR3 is CASSHNADGEFF. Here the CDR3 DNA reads TGTGCCAGCAGTCATAACGCAGACGGAGAGTTCTTC.

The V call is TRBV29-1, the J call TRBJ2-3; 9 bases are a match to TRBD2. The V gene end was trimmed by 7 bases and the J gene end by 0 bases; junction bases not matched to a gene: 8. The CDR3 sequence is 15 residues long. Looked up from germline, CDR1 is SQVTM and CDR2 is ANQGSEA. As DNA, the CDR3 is TGCAGCGCTAGACTAGCGGAGAGAAGCACAGATACGCAGTATTTT. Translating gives CSARLAERSTDTQYF.

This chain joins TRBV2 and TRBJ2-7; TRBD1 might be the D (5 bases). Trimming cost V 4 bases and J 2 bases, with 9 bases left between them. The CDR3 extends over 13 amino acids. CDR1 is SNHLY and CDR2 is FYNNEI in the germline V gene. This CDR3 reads CASSVDSTYEQYF. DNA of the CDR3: TGTGCCAGCAGTGTTGACAGTACCTACGAGCAGTACTTC.

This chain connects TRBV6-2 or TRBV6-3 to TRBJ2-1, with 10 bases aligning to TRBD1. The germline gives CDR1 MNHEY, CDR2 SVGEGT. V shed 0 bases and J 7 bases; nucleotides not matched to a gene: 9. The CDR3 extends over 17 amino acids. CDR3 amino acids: CASSYSLPGTGVNEQFF. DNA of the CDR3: TGTGCCAGCAGTTACTCGCTCCCCGGGACAGGGGTAAATGAGCAGTTCTTC.

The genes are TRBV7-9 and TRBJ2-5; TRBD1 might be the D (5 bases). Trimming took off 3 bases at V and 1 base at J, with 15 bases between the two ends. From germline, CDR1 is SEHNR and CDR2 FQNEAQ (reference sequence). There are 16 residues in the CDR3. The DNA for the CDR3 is TGTGCCAGCAGCTTCCGACAGAGTCGTTTCCAAGAGACCCAGTACTTC. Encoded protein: CASSFRQSRFQETQYF.

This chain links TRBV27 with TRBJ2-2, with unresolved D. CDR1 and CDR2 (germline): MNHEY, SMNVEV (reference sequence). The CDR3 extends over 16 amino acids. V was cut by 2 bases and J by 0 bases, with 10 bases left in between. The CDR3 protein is CASSLRPVSNTGELFF. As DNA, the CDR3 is TGTGCCAGCAGTTTACGTCCCGTGTCGAACACCGGGGAGCTGTTTTTT.

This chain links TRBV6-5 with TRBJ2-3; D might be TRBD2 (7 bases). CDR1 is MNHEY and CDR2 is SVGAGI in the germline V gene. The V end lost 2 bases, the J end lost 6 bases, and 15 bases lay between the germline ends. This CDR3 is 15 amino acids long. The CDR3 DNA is TGTGCCAGCAGTTACGGGGGGGCGACCACGGATACGCAGTATTTT. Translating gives CASSYGGATTDTQYF.

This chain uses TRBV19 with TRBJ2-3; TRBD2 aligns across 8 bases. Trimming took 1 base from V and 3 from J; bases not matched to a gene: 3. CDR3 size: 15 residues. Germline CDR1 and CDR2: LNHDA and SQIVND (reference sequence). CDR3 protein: CASSIGGLETDTQYF. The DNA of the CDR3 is TGTGCCAGTAGTATAGGGGGACTAGAAACAGATACGCAGTATTTT.

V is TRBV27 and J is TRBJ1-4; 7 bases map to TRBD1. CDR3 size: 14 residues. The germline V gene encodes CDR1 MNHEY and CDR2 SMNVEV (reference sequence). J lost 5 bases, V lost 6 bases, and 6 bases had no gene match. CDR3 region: CASSAGTANEKLFF. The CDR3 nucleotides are TGTGCCAGCAGCGCTGGGACAGCAAATGAAAAACTGTTTTTT.